Below are 2 T cell receptor beta chains sequenced from a single sample in a study of blood T cell repertoires in COVID-19. Sequencing used immunoSEQ multiplex PCR; TCRdb keeps in-frame clones, though not all of them. Of about 190,000 clones in the sample, roughly 78% were seen once. The specimen was peripheral blood. Receptor source: a woman of 80 years or more with active or convalescent COVID-19.

A few counts support this clone. The genes are TRBV7-2 and TRBJ2-1; D possibly corresponds to TRBD1 (6 bases). Germline lookup yields CDR1 SGHTA and CDR2 FQGNSA. The V end lost 5 bases, the J end lost 10 bases, and 12 bases lay between the germline ends. The CDR3 is made up of 12 amino acids. CDR3: CASSRTVTEQFF. The CDR3 bases are TGTGCCAGCAGCCGGACAGTCACCGAGCAGTTCTTC.

This chain uses TRBV18 with TRBJ1-1; 7 bases are shared with TRBD1. V shed 0 bases and J 0 bases; nucleotides not matched to a gene: 4. CDR1 and CDR2 from the germline V gene are KGHSH and LQKENI. This CDR3 region has 16 residues. CDR3: CASSPPRTGMNTEAFF. As DNA, the CDR3 is TGTGCCAGCTCACCACCTAGGACAGGCATGAACACTGAAGCTTTCTTT.